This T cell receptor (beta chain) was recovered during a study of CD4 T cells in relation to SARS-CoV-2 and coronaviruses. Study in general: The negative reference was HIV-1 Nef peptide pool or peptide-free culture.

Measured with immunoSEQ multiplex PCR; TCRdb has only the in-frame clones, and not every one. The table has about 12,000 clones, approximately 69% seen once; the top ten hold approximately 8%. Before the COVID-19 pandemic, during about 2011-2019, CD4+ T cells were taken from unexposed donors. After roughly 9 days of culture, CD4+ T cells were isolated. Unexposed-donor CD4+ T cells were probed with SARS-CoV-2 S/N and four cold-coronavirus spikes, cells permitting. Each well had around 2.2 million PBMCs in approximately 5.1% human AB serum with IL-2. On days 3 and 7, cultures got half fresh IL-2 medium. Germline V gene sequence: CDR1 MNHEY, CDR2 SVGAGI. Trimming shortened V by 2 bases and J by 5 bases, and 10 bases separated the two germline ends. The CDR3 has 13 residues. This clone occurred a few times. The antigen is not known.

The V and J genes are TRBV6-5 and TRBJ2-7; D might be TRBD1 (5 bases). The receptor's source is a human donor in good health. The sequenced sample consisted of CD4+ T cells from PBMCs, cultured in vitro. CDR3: CASSYDSYHEQYF. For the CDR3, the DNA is TGTGCCAGCAGTTACGACAGTTACCACGAGCAGTACTTC.